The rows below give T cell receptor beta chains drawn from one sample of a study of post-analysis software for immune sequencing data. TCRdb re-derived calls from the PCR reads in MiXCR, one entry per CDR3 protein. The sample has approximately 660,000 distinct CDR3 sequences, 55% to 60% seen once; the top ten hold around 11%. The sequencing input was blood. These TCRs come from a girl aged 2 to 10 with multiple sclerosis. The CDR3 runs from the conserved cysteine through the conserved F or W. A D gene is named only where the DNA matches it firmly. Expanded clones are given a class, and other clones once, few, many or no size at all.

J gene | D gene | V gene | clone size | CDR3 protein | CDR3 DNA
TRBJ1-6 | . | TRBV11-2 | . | CASSSRGLGPPLHF | TGTGCCAGCAGCTCCCGTGGCCTGGGGCCACCCCTCCACTTT
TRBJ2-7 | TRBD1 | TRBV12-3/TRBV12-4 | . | CASRGQGSGHEQYF | TGTGCCAGCAGGGGACAGGGGTCGGGACACGAGCAGTACTTC
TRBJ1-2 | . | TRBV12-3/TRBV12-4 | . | CASRLGGIYGYTF | TGTGCCAGCAGGTTGGGGGGCATCTATGGCTACACCTTC
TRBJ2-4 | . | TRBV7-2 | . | CASSFTGSDIQYF | TGTGCCAGCAGCTTTACAGGGTCAGACATTCAGTACTTC
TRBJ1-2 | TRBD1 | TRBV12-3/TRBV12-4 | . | CASSKGQGAYGYTF | TGTGCCAGCAGCAAGGGACAGGGAGCCTATGGCTACACCTTC
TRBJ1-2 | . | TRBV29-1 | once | CSVDLPGYGYTF | TGCAGCGTTGATCTGCCAGGCTATGGCTACACCTTC
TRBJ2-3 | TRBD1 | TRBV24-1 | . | CATSDPGGNTQYF | TGTGCCACCAGTGATCCAGGGGGTAATACGCAGTATTTT
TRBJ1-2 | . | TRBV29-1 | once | CSTTPGYTF | TGCAGCACAACGCCCGGCTACACCTTC
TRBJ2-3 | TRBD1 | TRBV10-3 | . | CAIRDRGTADTQYF | TGTGCCATCAGGGACAGGGGGACCGCAGATACGCAGTATTTT
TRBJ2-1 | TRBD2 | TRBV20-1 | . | CSARTIAGGRYNEQFF | TGCAGTGCTAGAACGATCGCGGGGGGTCGGTACAATGAGCAGTTCTTC
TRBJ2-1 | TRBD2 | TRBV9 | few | CASSVGVAGGSKGEQFF | TGTGCCAGCAGCGTAGGGGTAGCGGGAGGCAGTAAGGGTGAGCAGTTCTTC
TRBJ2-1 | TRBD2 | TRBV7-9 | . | CASSLFGTSGGSSYNEQFF | TGTGCCAGCAGCTTATTCGGGACTAGCGGGGGAAGCTCCTACAATGAGCAGTTCTTC